This record covers a single TCR beta chain. Trimming took off 1 base at V and 2 bases at J, with 10 bases between the two ends. Per germline, CDR1 SNHLY and CDR2 FYNNEI. CDR3 size: 15 residues. Using immunoSEQ multiplex PCR, the repertoire was profiled, and TCRdb retains in-frame clones only, with some absent. The sample lists approximately 50,000 clones, 85% occurring once. The data were taken from a study of blood T cell repertoires in COVID-19. Study-level information: From the United States, Italy and Spain came samples of acute and convalescent COVID-19. PBMCs, B-cell-depleted T cells, or T cells provided the cDNA or gDNA that made up the material.

V and J are TRBV2 and TRBJ2-3, with D perhaps TRBD2 (5 bases). Specimen: peripheral blood. This TCR derives from a human donor in a cohort sampled during active COVID-19. CDR3 DNA sequence: TGTGCCAGCAGTGAAGACGGGATATACACAGATACGCAGTATTTT. Its translation: CASSEDGIYTDTQYF.